Shown below are 14 T cell receptor beta chains from a single sample sequenced in a study of spatial heterogeneity in lung cancer. General study findings and limits: In tumors, expanded intratumoral alpha and beta TCR counts tracked mutation counts.

Noted time point: sample taken at primary tumor resection. Their cognate antigens are unknown. TCRdb passed the 5' RACE reads through MiXCR, listing each CDR3 protein once. The table has 4,000 or so distinct CDR3 sequences, under 14% seen once. The specimen was lung tumor tissue, collected at surgery. These TCRs come from a male donor with early-stage non-small cell lung cancer.

As concerns this clonotype: A read error may explain this, as a much larger clone is one base away. The chain is built from TRBV7-2 and TRBJ2-2; maybe TRBD2 (6 bases). This CDR3 contains 13 residues. Germline assignment: CDR1 SGHTA and CDR2 FQGNSA. The CDR3, as DNA: TGTGCCAGCAGCTTACAGAGAACCGGGGGGCTGTTTTTT. Encoded protein: CASSLQRTGGLFF. Full variable domain (rest looked up from reference TRBV7-2 and TRBJ2-2): GAGVSQSPSNKVTEKGKDVELRCDPISGHTALYWYRQSLGQGLEFLIYFQGNSAPDKSGLPSDRFSAERTGGSVSTLTIQRTQQEDSAVYLCASSLQRTGGLFFGEGSRLTVL.

The gene calls are TRBV20-1 and TRBJ2-2, with no clear D. The CDR3 has 15 amino acids. Trimming took 5 bases from V and 4 from J, leaving 17 bases between them. Germline lookup yields CDR1 DFQATT and CDR2 SNEGSKA (reference sequence). CDR3 protein: CSAALSTAITGELFF. The CDR3, as DNA: TGCAGTGCTGCTCTGAGTACAGCTATCACCGGGGAGCTGTTTTTT.

The chain has TRBV23-1 and TRBJ2-7; unclear D gene. TRBV23-1 is noted as an ORF with a role that remains uncertain. V was pared by 3 bases and J by 3 bases, with 0 bases between. There are 10 residues in the CDR3. The chain's CDR3 is CASSHYEQYV. CDR3 nucleotide sequence: TGCGCCAGCAGTCACTACGAGCAGTACGTC.

This clonotype has more than one count but fewer than ten. This chain links TRBV7-2 with TRBJ1-5; D is ambiguous. Germline CDR1 SGHTA, CDR2 FQGNSA. V lost 5 bases and J lost 3, with 5 bases in between. This CDR3 is 12 amino acids long. The CDR3 DNA follows: TGTGCCAGCAGCCAATTCAATCAGCCCCAGCATTTT. Protein sequence: CASSQFNQPQHF.

About this clonotype itself: A much larger clone differs by one base, so this may be a read error. CDR3 amino acids: CATRDFGQGVNEQFF. The CDR3 DNA sequence: TGTGCCACCAGAGATTTTGGACAGGGCGTCAATGAGCAGTTCTTC. The chain links TRBV24-1 to TRBJ2-1, with 8 positions matching TRBD1. Germline V CDR1 and CDR2: KGHDR, SFDVKD. The CDR3 runs to 15 residues.

This clonotype has only a few counts. J is TRBJ2-2 and V is TRBV27; a weak D match, TRBD1 (7 bases). CDR3 size: 19 residues. Germline V gene sequence: CDR1 MNHEY, CDR2 SMNVEV (reference sequence). Trimming removed 4 bases from V and 4 bases from J, with 25 bases in between. Written as DNA, the CDR3 is TGTGCCAGCAGTTCCCCAATTCCCCCTTACAGGGGAGGCACCGGGGAGCTGTTTTTT. Translation gives CASSSPIPPYRGGTGELFF.

This clonotype occurred a few times. The chain combines TRBV29-1 with TRBJ2-7; TRBD1 matches at 7 bases. The CDR3 runs to 12 residues. Germline-derived CDR1 and CDR2 are SQVTM and ANQGSEA. With 7 bases clipped from V and 6 bases from J, the junction kept 9 bases outside the gene matches. CDR3 nucleotide sequence: TGCAGCGCTGGACAGGTTTGGCGCGAGCAGTACTTC. Translation: CSAGQVWREQYF.

This clonotype was counted between two and nine times. This chain links TRBV5-4 with TRBJ2-1; the match to TRBD2 covers 8 bases. With V trimmed by 2 bases and J by 9 bases, 10 bases remained unmatched. This CDR3 spans 15 amino acids. Germline V gene data show CDR1 as SGHNT and CDR2 as YYREEE (reference sequence). CDR3 region: CASSLITGGNVEQFF. CDR3 coding DNA: TGTGCCAGCAGCTTAATCACGGGAGGGAATGTTGAGCAGTTCTTC.

The chain combines TRBV7-8 with TRBJ2-7; D unclear. Trimming removed 2 bases at V and 3 bases at J, with 14 bases between. The germline V gene encodes CDR1 SGHVS and CDR2 FQNEAQ. This CDR3 comprises 15 residues. The CDR3 DNA reads TGTGCCAGCAGCTTAAATGGAATCGAATTCTACGAGCAGTACTTC. Its translation: CASSLNGIEFYEQYF. The variable domain in full, with the rest retrieved from reference TRBV7-8 and TRBJ2-7, is GAGVSQSPRYKVAKRGQDVALRCDPISGHVSLFWYQQALGQGPEFLTYFQNEAQLDKSGLPSDRFFAERPEGSVSTLKIQRTQQEDSAVYLCASSLNGIEFYEQYFGPGTRLTVT.

This clonotype was observed a handful of times. The chain recombines TRBV4-3 with TRBJ2-5; 7 bases agree with TRBD1. Trimming took 2 bases from V and 3 from J; bases not matched to a gene: 3. This CDR3 is 14 amino acids long. In germline, CDR1 is LGHNA, CDR2 YSLEER. The CDR3 protein is CASSQWDREETQYF. The DNA of the CDR3 is TGCGCCAGCAGCCAATGGGACAGAGAAGAGACCCAGTACTTC.

The chain employs TRBV9 and TRBJ1-6; D is possibly TRBD1 (5 bases). This CDR3 spans 16 amino acids. V was pared by 1 base and J by 2 bases, with 10 bases between. Germline V gene lookup returns CDR1 SGDLS and CDR2 YYNGEE. CDR3 sequence reads: CASSVSGQAYNSPLHF. The CDR3 DNA reads as TGTGCCAGCAGCGTATCAGGGCAGGCCTATAATTCACCCCTCCACTTT.

The chain is built from TRBV11-2 and TRBJ2-2; TRBD2 matches 13 bases. This CDR3 has 17 residues. Germline CDR1 and CDR2: SGHAT and FQNNGV. The V segment lost 5 bases and the J segment 5 bases; nucleotides outside the gene matches: 8. CDR3 sequence reads: CASSPRLAGGLTGELFF. The CDR3 coding sequence is TGTGCCAGCAGCCCCCGACTAGCGGGAGGTTTAACCGGGGAGCTGTTTTTT.

This clonotype was counted a few times. The rearrangement links TRBV5-1 to TRBJ2-2, with unresolved D. This CDR3 is built from 16 residues. V lost 0 bases to trimming and J lost 3 bases, with 12 bases between them. Germline lookup yields CDR1 SGHRS and CDR2 YFSETQ. CDR3 sequence reads: CASSLDPGQDTGELFF. For the CDR3, the DNA is TGCGCCAGCAGCTTGGACCCGGGTCAGGACACCGGGGAGCTGTTTTTT.

The chain uses TRBV28 and TRBJ1-6; D is uncertain. Looked up from germline, CDR1 is MDHEN and CDR2 is SYDVKM. This CDR3 has 14 residues. The germline V and J ends were trimmed by 6 bases and 11 bases, with 17 bases remaining between them. CDR3 coding DNA: TGTGCCAGCAGCCTCCGGGGTTCGGCCCCACCCCTCCACTTT. This encodes CASSLRGSAPPLHF. The full variable domain, its missing parts supplied by reference TRBV28 and TRBJ1-6, is DVKVTQSSRYLVKRTGEKVFLECVQDMDHENMFWYRQDPGLGLRLIYFSYDVKMKEKGDIPEGYSVSREKKERFSLILESASTNQTSMYLCASSLRGSAPPLHFGNGTRLTVT.